This TCR beta chain was sequenced during a study of blood T cell repertoires in COVID-19 (dated by TCRdb to 2019 to 2021). Looking at the study overall: Collaborator samples came from the United States, Italy and Spain and covered acute and convalescent phases of COVID-19. A freely available public database, intended as a resource for researchers studying the immune response to SARS-CoV-2, is where the repertoires were released. The material from the prospective study consisted of cDNA or gDNA derived from T cells, B-cell-depleted T cells, or PBMCs. A de-identified subject ID, COVID-19 status, age in years and sex were almost always included in the sample metadata. Subjects who had been exposed to COVID-19, were actively infected with it, or had recovered from it provided the deeply sampled blood TCRbeta repertoires that made up the dataset. Where HLA class I and class II types were available, the types were taken from metadata supplied by the sample provider, not from assay-based typing. The samples were drawn from two sources: the first 160 participants of the ongoing ImmuneRACE study, and 1,254 subjects contributed by 6 global collaborators. Study-wide findings and limitations: The quantity of clinical and demographic metadata differed by source and by participant and was supplied without curation.

About this clone: Its cognate antigen has yet to be identified. No clone much larger than this one lies a single base away; base qualities are absent.

According to the germline V gene, CDR1 reads SGHRS and CDR2 reads YFSETQ. Trimming at the junction amounts to 0 bases on V and 8 bases on J, and the germline ends lie 15 bases apart. Its CDR3 holds 15 amino acids, cysteine through phenylalanine. Of all the DNA, just the CDR3 is kept, 45 bases in frame from base 1. The collaborating institutions used their own protocols to collect whole blood in K2EDTA tubes. Collaborator samples were shipped for TCRbeta analysis as frozen whole blood, isolated PBMCs, or DNA extracted from either sample type. TCRbeta CDR3 regions were amplified from genomic DNA by means of the immunoSEQ Assay, a bias-controlled multiplex PCR. Regarding the original processing steps: Within the assay, amplification of reference gene primers was used to estimate how many nucleated cells each sample contained. To quantify the absolute abundance of each unique TCRbeta CDR3 rearrangement, sequence reads were collapsed and filtered. For each sample, productive Simpson clonality was calculated by taking the square root of Simpson's diversity index across productive rearrangements. The table was pulled from immuneACCESS by TCRdb, which kept in-frame rearrangements only. Such tables lose some clones; where checked, under half of the loss comes from unresolved V genes, and the rest has no known cause. V and J calls and clone size are as listed in that table; D and trimming were resolved from the DNA. For this sample there are around 140,000 clones; 84% appear just once. The ten largest clones represent more than 1.4% of the sample.

The material sequenced was peripheral blood. This receptor was obtained from a man in his sixties with acute or convalescent COVID-19. The chain is made from TRBV5-1 and TRBJ2-1; TRBD1 could be the D gene, as 5 bases match. CDR3 sequence: CASSLAHRFGDEQFF. The nucleotide sequence reads TGCGCCAGCAGCTTGGCCCACAGGTTTGGCGATGAGCAGTTCTTC.